Listed here are 22 T cell receptor beta chains from one sample, sequenced in a study of identical twins. TCRdb redid the calling of the 5' RACE reads with MiXCR, one entry per CDR3 protein. The data hold approximately 220,000 distinct CDR3 sequences, with more than 6.5% observed a single time. These data were also reused for a study on yellow fever vaccine responses in identical twins.

Sample: memory (CD45RO+) T cells sorted from blood. These receptors all come from a woman in her late teens or twenties in good health.

This clonotype was seen at least ten times. The chain carries TRBV6-5 and TRBJ2-3; 8 bases agree with TRBD2. The CDR3 contains 14 residues. V lost 2 bases to trimming and J lost 4 bases; unmatched junction nucleotides: 2. Germline V gives CDR1 MNHEY, CDR2 SVGAGI. CDR3 nucleotides: TGTGCCAGCAGTTACGGGACTAGTTCAGATACGCAGTATTTT. Residues: CASSYGTSSDTQYF.

This clonotype appeared many times. The chain recombines TRBV12-3 or TRBV12-4 with TRBJ2-4, with 11 positions matching TRBD2. The trim removed 7 bases at V and 1 base at J, leaving 3 bases unmatched. The CDR3 runs 15 residues. CDR3: CASTASGRAKNIQYF. CDR3 nucleotides: TGTGCCAGCACAGCTAGCGGGAGGGCCAAAAACATTCAGTACTTC.

This clonotype came up many times. CDR3 protein: CASSSLPAGTGGNEQFF. The CDR3 region has the DNA TGTGCCAGCAGTTCTCTCCCCGCCGGGACCGGTGGGAATGAGCAGTTCTTC. V usage is TRBV5-6 and J usage is TRBJ2-1; tentatively, D is TRBD1 or TRBD2 (5 bases each). Germline CDR1 reads SGHDT; CDR2 reads YYEEEE. This CDR3 has 17 residues. Deletions cut 5 bases from V and 7 bases from J, with 25 bases between.

This clonotype was found a few times. This chain uses TRBV21-1 with TRBJ2-5. TRBV21-1 has pseudogene status. The CDR3 has 16 residues. CDR3 residues: CASSKESYPYQETQYF. CDR3 in DNA: TGTGCCAGCAGCAAAGAAAGCTACCCGTACCAAGAGACCCAGTACTTC.

This clonotype was detected a few times. The rearrangement uses TRBV20-1 and TRBJ2-1; 13 positions agree with TRBD2. The ends lost 5 bases at V and 6 bases at J; junction bases unmatched: 4. CDR1 is DFQATT, CDR2 SNEGSKA, per germline (reference sequence). This CDR3 comprises 14 residues. For the CDR3, the DNA is TGCAGTGCTGATGGACTAGCGGGGGCCAATGAGCAGTTCTTC. This encodes CSADGLAGANEQFF.

This clonotype was seen more than once but under ten times. The chain employs TRBV7-9 and TRBJ2-2; the match to TRBD2 covers 8 bases. V lost 5 bases, J lost 6 bases, and 11 bases stayed unmatched. This CDR3 region has 16 residues. The V gene's germline CDR1 is SEHNR and CDR2 FQNEAQ (reference sequence). The CDR3 sequence is CASSLTSGRVSGELFF. DNA for the CDR3: TGTGCCAGCAGCCTAACTAGCGGCAGGGTTTCCGGGGAGCTGTTTTTT.

The sample holds many counts of this clonotype. The chain links TRBV7-9 to TRBJ1-2; 9 bases are shared with TRBD1. CDR3 length: 14 residues. V lost 5 bases and J lost 5; bases outside the gene matches: 6. Germline CDR1 and CDR2: SEHNR and FQNEAQ (reference sequence). The CDR3 sequence is CASSGGGQGYGYTF. In nucleotides, the CDR3 is TGTGCCAGCAGCGGTGGTGGACAGGGGTATGGCTACACCTTC. The full variable domain, rest sourced from reference TRBV7-9 and TRBJ1-2, is DTGVSQNPRHKITKRGQNVTFRCDPISEHNRLYWYRQTLGQGPEFLTYFQNEAQLEKSRLLSDRFSAERPKGSFSTLEIQRTEQGDSAMYLCASSGGGQGYGYTFGSGTRLTVV.

This chain uses TRBV3-1 with TRBJ2-7; no clear D. V lost 1 base and J lost 5, with 6 bases in between. Germline V gives CDR1 LGHDT, CDR2 YNNKEL (reference sequence). The CDR3 runs 12 residues. Here the CDR3 reads CASSQVFHEQYF. In DNA form, the CDR3 reads TGTGCCAGCAGCCAAGTGTTCCACGAGCAGTACTTC.

This clonotype appeared a single time. V is TRBV7-2 and J is TRBJ2-3, with D possibly being TRBD2 (7 bases). Germline CDR1 is SGHTA and CDR2 is FQGNSA. V lost 5 bases and J lost 2, with 17 bases in between. The CDR3 sequence is 16 residues long. This CDR3 is CASSPGAGALTDTQYF. The CDR3 coding sequence is TGTGCCAGCAGCCCAGGGGCGGGAGCACTCACAGATACGCAGTATTTT.

J is TRBJ1-5 and V is TRBV10-3; possible D gene TRBD1, 6 bases. The length of the CDR3 is 15 residues. V lost 7 bases and J lost 2, with 15 bases in between. Germline V gene lookup returns CDR1 ENHRY and CDR2 SYGVKD. The CDR3 region is CAIIPGEGGNQPQHF. CDR3 in DNA: TGTGCCATCATACCAGGGGAGGGGGGCAATCAGCCCCAGCATTTT.

This clonotype was picked up a small number of times. The chain joins TRBV29-1 to TRBJ2-1, with a tentative D call TRBD2 (6 bases). V lost 8 bases to trimming and J lost 4 bases, with 9 bases between them. The CDR3 is made up of 11 amino acids. Germline CDR1 is SQVTM and CDR2 is ANQGSEA. Written as DNA, the CDR3 is TGCAGCTCGGGACTGTACAATGAGCAGTTCTTC. Its protein product is CSSGLYNEQFF.

The rearrangement joins TRBV20-1 to TRBJ2-3; 12 bases fit TRBD2. The V gene's germline CDR1 is DFQATT and CDR2 SNEGSKA (reference sequence). The J segment lost 1 base and the V segment lost 5 bases, leaving 10 bases of the junction unmatched. The CDR3 spans 17 residues. CDR3 loop: CSAPSSGGAGGTDTQYF. In nucleotides, the CDR3 is TGCAGTGCTCCATCTAGCGGGGGGGCAGGCGGCACAGATACGCAGTATTTT.

This sequence joins TRBV28 and TRBJ1-2, with TRBD1 matching over 8 bases. Germline V gene lookup returns CDR1 MDHEN and CDR2 SYDVKM. The CDR3 totals 15 residues. V shed 8 bases, J shed 7 bases, and the junction held 15 bases outside the gene matches. The chain's CDR3 is CASFSSGQGSSGYTF. CDR3 nucleotides: TGTGCCAGCTTCTCCAGCGGACAGGGCAGCTCTGGCTACACCTTC.

The CDR3 DNA is TGTGCCAGCAGCTTAGTTTCTGGGGAGTTCTTC. This encodes CASSLVSGEFF. The chain has TRBV7-8 and TRBJ2-1; D is unresolved. In germline, CDR1 is SGHVS, CDR2 FQNEAQ. This CDR3 is 11 amino acids long. Between the trimmed V and J ends, which lost 1 base and 14 bases, there was a span of 9 bases.

This clonotype has a count of ten or more. The chain uses TRBV20-1 and TRBJ2-3, with 8 bases fitting TRBD2. Germline CDR1 is DFQATT and CDR2 is SNEGSKA (reference sequence). The length of the CDR3 is 15 residues. V lost 0 bases and J lost 1; bases outside the gene matches: 3. The CDR3 spells CSAREELAGTDTQYF. The DNA for the CDR3 is TGCAGTGCTAGAGAAGAACTAGCGGGCACAGATACGCAGTATTTT.

This clonotype was seen a few times. The chain employs TRBV12-3 or TRBV12-4 and TRBJ1-5, with TRBD1 as a possible D gene (5 bases). CDR3 length: 14 residues. V shed 10 bases and J shed 2 bases, with 15 bases lying between them. The CDR3 nucleotides are TGTGCCACATCGCGGGGGGTGGGCAATCAGCCCCAGCATTTT. As protein: CATSRGVGNQPQHF.

The V and J genes are TRBV11-2 and TRBJ2-3; 14 positions match TRBD2. The ends lost 2 bases at V and 2 bases at J; junction bases unmatched: 15. The CDR3 totals 21 residues. CDR1 is SGHAT and CDR2 is FQNNGV in the germline V gene. CDR3 bases: TGTGCCAGCAGCTTACTCCCATTCTCGACTAGCGGGAGGGGGAACACAGATACGCAGTATTTT. This codes for CASSLLPFSTSGRGNTDTQYF.

Only a few counts were recorded for this clonotype. This chain links TRBV3-1 with TRBJ2-4; D is unclear. There are 16 residues in the CDR3. Trimming removed 1 base at V and 0 bases at J, with 10 bases between. CDR1 and CDR2 (germline): LGHDT, YNNKEL (reference sequence). CDR3 residues: CASSQALGLAKNIQYF. The DNA for the CDR3 is TGTGCCAGCAGCCAAGCCTTAGGGTTAGCCAAAAACATTCAGTACTTC.

In its sample, this clonotype was seen many times. This chain links TRBV20-1 with TRBJ2-1; the match to TRBD2 covers 9 bases. V was pared by 6 bases and J by 9 bases, with 15 bases of the junction left unmatched. Germline assignment: CDR1 DFQATT and CDR2 SNEGSKA (reference sequence). The CDR3 is made up of 15 amino acids. The CDR3 loop reads CSANTAASGKSEQFF. In DNA form, the CDR3 reads TGCAGTGCAAACACGGCGGCTAGCGGGAAGAGTGAGCAGTTCTTC.

The chain joins TRBV14 to TRBJ2-1, with unresolved D. The CDR3 sequence is 13 residues long. V shed 1 base and J shed 5 bases, with 6 bases lying between them. Germline V gives CDR1 SGHDN, CDR2 FVKESK. CDR3 sequence (DNA): TGTGCCAGCAGCCAAGGATTCAACAATGAGCAGTTCTTC. Translated, it gives CASSQGFNNEQFF.

The gene calls are TRBV28 and TRBJ2-2; D call uncertain. The V and J ends lost 3 bases and 10 bases respectively, with 6 bases between them. The CDR3 is made up of 11 amino acids. Looked up from germline, CDR1 is MDHEN and CDR2 is SYDVKM. This chain's CDR3 is CASSFRQELFF. In nucleotides, the CDR3 is TGTGCCAGCAGTTTCCGGCAGGAGCTGTTTTTT.

This clonotype was counted many times. The CDR3 region has the DNA TGCGCCAGCAGCTTGCAGGGCTATGAGCAGTTCTTC. Its translation is CASSLQGYEQFF. The V gene is TRBV5-1, the J gene TRBJ2-1, with TRBD1 as a possible D gene (5 bases). The CDR3 covers 12 residues. Per the germline V gene, CDR1 is SGHRS and CDR2 is YFSETQ. V was clipped by 1 base and J by 8 bases, with 7 bases between them.